These 6 T cell receptor beta chains were sequenced from one sample in a study of shared clonotypes between healthy human individuals. Profiled with immunoSEQ multiplex PCR; TCRdb holds only in-frame clones, not every one. The table includes tens of thousands of clones, roughly two thirds detected once. Sequenced sample: memory CD8+ T cells sorted from blood. Subset indicated: CD45RO+ cells pooled with CCR7-negative TemRA cells. The receptors shown here come from a man under 40 in good health.

J is TRBJ2-5 and V is TRBV25-1; 10 bases align to TRBD1. This CDR3 has 16 residues. CDR1 and CDR2 from the germline V gene are MGHDK and SYGVNS. The V segment lost 6 bases and the J segment 2 bases; nucleotides outside the gene matches: 9. In nucleotides, the CDR3 is TGTGCCAGCAGAACACTAGGGACAGGGGAACAAGAGACCCAGTACTTC. Its translation is CASRTLGTGEQETQYF.

As DNA, the CDR3 is TGTGCCAGCAGTTTATCCCCAATTCAGCTGGAAGCTTTCTTT. Protein: CASSLSPIQLEAFF. The V call is TRBV28, the J call TRBJ1-1; D is uncertain. The CDR3 spans 14 residues. V was shortened by 1 base and J by 8 bases, with 14 bases between the two germline ends. Germline assignment: CDR1 MDHEN and CDR2 SYDVKM.

The chain couples TRBV9 to TRBJ2-5; D is unclear. The V and J ends lost 1 base and 3 bases respectively, with 10 bases between them. The CDR3 runs 14 residues. Germline V CDR1 and CDR2: SGDLS, YYNGEE. The CDR3 bases are TGTGCCAGCAGCGTAAGAGCATCTAAAGAGACCCAGTACTTC. Its translation: CASSVRASKETQYF.

In regard to this clone: It may be a read error: a sequence one base away is much more abundant. Additional DNA sequences in this sample encode the identical CDR3. This sequence joins TRBV6-4 and TRBJ2-7, with 11 bases lining up with TRBD1. Germline V gene sequence: CDR1 MRHNA, CDR2 SNTAGT. This CDR3 has 14 residues. J gave up 4 bases and V 5 bases, and 4 bases lay outside the gene matches. CDR3 in amino acids: CASSSGTGGYEQYF. In DNA form, the CDR3 reads TGTGCCAGCAGTTCCGGGACAGGGGGGTACGAGCAGTACTTC.

This clone was counted at least ten times. The J gene is TRBJ2-3, the V gene TRBV6-4, with 10 positions matching TRBD2. Losses at the gene ends were 5 bases for V and 0 bases for J; bases not matched to a gene: 2. CDR1 MRHNA and CDR2 SNTAGT come from the germline V gene. This CDR3 has 15 amino acids. The CDR3, as DNA: TGTGCCAGCAGTTCGACTAGCGGGAGCACAGATACGCAGTATTTT. Protein: CASSSTSGSTDTQYF.

The gene calls are TRBV9 and TRBJ2-7, with D tentatively TRBD2 (5 bases). CDR1 is SGDLS and CDR2 is YYNGEE in the germline V gene. Deletions cut 2 bases from V and 3 bases from J, with 15 bases between. CDR3 length: 15 residues. For the CDR3, the DNA is TGTGCCAGCAGCGTTCTGGACGGGGATATCTACGAGCAGTACTTC. Its protein product is CASSVLDGDIYEQYF.